A selection of T cell receptor beta chains follows, all from one sample in a study of T cells in Graves' hyperthyroidism and ophthalmopathy. A single record per CDR3 protein comes from TCRdb applying MiXCR to the multiplex PCR reads. The sample lists under 350,000 distinct CDR3 sequences, 15% to 20% occurring once. Sequenced material: blood. These receptors all stem from a woman aged 45-60 years with Graves' hyperthyroidism. Each CDR3 is given with its conserved first and last residue. Each record gives: clone size, CDR3 length, J gene, D gene, V gene, CDR3 DNA, CDR3 protein. A D gene is named only where the DNA matches it firmly. Size values are once, few and many counts, or a class for expanded clones, and some rows have none.

clone_size: few; cdr3_length: 13; j_call: TRBJ2-3; d_call: NA; v_call: TRBV29-1; cdr3_nt: TGCAGCGTCCTACCGACTAGAAGCGATACGCAGTATTTT; cdr3_aa: CSVLPTRSDTQYF
clone_size: many; cdr3_length: 13; j_call: TRBJ1-1; d_call: TRBD1; v_call: TRBV20-1; cdr3_nt: TGCAGTATACCGGGACAGGGTAACACTGAAGCTTTCTTT; cdr3_aa: CSIPGQGNTEAFF
clone_size: many; cdr3_length: 13; j_call: TRBJ2-7; d_call: TRBD1; v_call: TRBV30; cdr3_nt: TGTGCCTGGGGACAGGGGATCTCCTACGAGCAGTACTTC; cdr3_aa: CAWGQGISYEQYF
clone_size: few; cdr3_length: 16; j_call: TRBJ1-1; d_call: NA; v_call: TRBV20-1; cdr3_nt: TGCAGTGCTAGAGATGGGAGGACAGACATGAACACTGAAGCTTTCTTT; cdr3_aa: CSARDGRTDMNTEAFF
clone_size: NA; cdr3_length: 19; j_call: TRBJ2-5; d_call: TRBD2; v_call: TRBV20-1; cdr3_nt: TGCAGTGCTAGAGTGGGGACTAGCGGGGGAGGTCGACCGAGAGAGACCCAGTACTTC; cdr3_aa: CSARVGTSGGGRPRETQYF
clone_size: NA; cdr3_length: 14; j_call: TRBJ2-1; d_call: TRBD2; v_call: TRBV19; cdr3_nt: TGTGCCAGTAGTAGATTAGCGGGGAATAATGAGCAGTTCTTC; cdr3_aa: CASSRLAGNNEQFF
clone_size: NA; cdr3_length: 14; j_call: TRBJ1-1; d_call: NA; v_call: TRBV6-1; cdr3_nt: TGTGCCAGCAGTTCGGGGCCCGGGGACACTGAAGCTTTCTTT; cdr3_aa: CASSSGPGDTEAFF
clone_size: few; cdr3_length: 16; j_call: TRBJ1-2; d_call: NA; v_call: TRBV19; cdr3_nt: TGTGCCAGTACCACCCTCACCCGGGGGGCGTTAAGGGGCTACACCTTC; cdr3_aa: CASTTLTRGALRGYTF
clone_size: few; cdr3_length: 13; j_call: TRBJ1-1; d_call: TRBD1; v_call: TRBV20-1; cdr3_nt: TGCAGTTCCTCCGGGACAGCGAACACTGAAGCTTTCTTT; cdr3_aa: CSSSGTANTEAFF
clone_size: few; cdr3_length: 15; j_call: TRBJ2-3; d_call: NA; v_call: TRBV3-1; cdr3_nt: TGTGCCAGCAGCCAAGGGTCTCCCGGAACAGATACGCAGTATTTT; cdr3_aa: CASSQGSPGTDTQYF
clone_size: NA; cdr3_length: 19; j_call: TRBJ1-5; d_call: TRBD1; v_call: TRBV4-2; cdr3_nt: TGTGCCAGCAGCCAAATTTGGACAGGGGGGACCTATAGCAATCAGCCCCAGCATTTT; cdr3_aa: CASSQIWTGGTYSNQPQHF
clone_size: many; cdr3_length: 15; j_call: TRBJ2-1; d_call: TRBD2; v_call: TRBV5-1; cdr3_nt: TGCGCCAGCAGCCTGGCCGGGACTAGGGGCAATGAGCAGTTCTTC; cdr3_aa: CASSLAGTRGNEQFF
clone_size: NA; cdr3_length: 15; j_call: TRBJ2-5; d_call: NA; v_call: TRBV19; cdr3_nt: TGTGCCAGTAGCTACCCCGGAGGGGGCGGGGAGACCCAGTACTTC; cdr3_aa: CASSYPGGGGETQYF
clone_size: NA; cdr3_length: 12; j_call: TRBJ2-1; d_call: NA; v_call: TRBV2; cdr3_nt: TGTGCCAGCATGACAGAGGGTATAAAGCAGTTCTTC; cdr3_aa: CASMTEGIKQFF
clone_size: few; cdr3_length: 16; j_call: TRBJ2-3; d_call: NA; v_call: TRBV9; cdr3_nt: TGTGCCAGCAGCGTATCGGGGGCATCTAGCACAGATACGCAGTATTTT; cdr3_aa: CASSVSGASSTDTQYF
clone_size: NA; cdr3_length: 16; j_call: TRBJ1-1; d_call: TRBD1; v_call: TRBV5-8; cdr3_nt: TGTGCCAGCAGCGACAACAGGGGGCGTTTGGACACTGAAGCTTTCTTT; cdr3_aa: CASSDNRGRLDTEAFF
clone_size: many; cdr3_length: 13; j_call: TRBJ2-5; d_call: TRBD1; v_call: TRBV7-9; cdr3_nt: TGTGCCAGCAAATCCCAGGGGGAAGAGACCCAGTACTTC; cdr3_aa: CASKSQGEETQYF
clone_size: many; cdr3_length: 16; j_call: TRBJ1-5; d_call: TRBD1; v_call: TRBV2; cdr3_nt: TGTGCCAGCAGTCCCCTTAGGGGACAGGGGAATCAGCCCCAGCATTTT; cdr3_aa: CASSPLRGQGNQPQHF
clone_size: NA; cdr3_length: 13; j_call: TRBJ2-5; d_call: TRBD2; v_call: TRBV12-3/TRBV12-4; cdr3_nt: TGTGCCAGCCTACGCGGGGGGAGGGAGACCCAGTACTTC; cdr3_aa: CASLRGGRETQYF
clone_size: NA; cdr3_length: 15; j_call: TRBJ1-3; d_call: NA; v_call: TRBV6-1; cdr3_nt: TGTGCCTGCCAGCCAGAGGTTCACTCTGGAAACACCATATATTTT; cdr3_aa: CACQPEVHSGNTIYF
clone_size: NA; cdr3_length: 16; j_call: TRBJ1-2; d_call: NA; v_call: TRBV4-1; cdr3_nt: TGCGCCAGCAGCCAAGATCGTCCCCAGGGAAGGAATGGCTACACCTTC; cdr3_aa: CASSQDRPQGRNGYTF
clone_size: NA; cdr3_length: 14; j_call: TRBJ2-5; d_call: NA; v_call: TRBV20-1; cdr3_nt: TGCAGTGCTAGAGGGGCAGGTATATGGGAGACCCAGTACTTC; cdr3_aa: CSARGAGIWETQYF
clone_size: many; cdr3_length: 14; j_call: TRBJ2-3; d_call: TRBD2; v_call: TRBV7-3; cdr3_nt: TGTGCCAGCAGCTTTGGACTAGCGGGAGATACGCAGTATTTT; cdr3_aa: CASSFGLAGDTQYF
clone_size: NA; cdr3_length: 13; j_call: TRBJ2-5; d_call: NA; v_call: TRBV6-1; cdr3_nt: TGTGCCAGCAGTGTAGGACTGGCAGAGACCCAGTACTTC; cdr3_aa: CASSVGLAETQYF
clone_size: many; cdr3_length: 15; j_call: TRBJ2-1; d_call: NA; v_call: TRBV28; cdr3_nt: TGTGCCAGCAGTTTTGCAGAAGGCTCCTACAATGAGCAGTTCTTC; cdr3_aa: CASSFAEGSYNEQFF
clone_size: few; cdr3_length: 13; j_call: TRBJ2-1; d_call: NA; v_call: TRBV20-1; cdr3_nt: TGCAGTGCTAGAGGAAGCCAGCGGGTTTATCAGTTCTTC; cdr3_aa: CSARGSQRVYQFF
clone_size: few; cdr3_length: 13; j_call: TRBJ1-6; d_call: TRBD1; v_call: TRBV30; cdr3_nt: TGTGCCTTCACCGGGACAGTTATTTCACCCCTCCACTTT; cdr3_aa: CAFTGTVISPLHF
clone_size: NA; cdr3_length: 15; j_call: TRBJ2-1; d_call: TRBD2; v_call: TRBV19; cdr3_nt: TGTGCCAGTAGTATAGCGACTAGCGGGAGAAATGAGCAGTTCTTC; cdr3_aa: CASSIATSGRNEQFF
clone_size: few; cdr3_length: 14; j_call: TRBJ2-2; d_call: TRBD2; v_call: TRBV20-1; cdr3_nt: TGCAGTGCTAGAGAGCGGGGGGGCACCGGGGAGCTGTTTTTT; cdr3_aa: CSARERGGTGELFF
clone_size: NA; cdr3_length: 14; j_call: TRBJ2-6; d_call: NA; v_call: TRBV30; cdr3_nt: TGTGCCTGGAGTGAAGGGTTTGGGGCCAACGTCCTGACTTTC; cdr3_aa: CAWSEGFGANVLTF
clone_size: many; cdr3_length: 15; j_call: TRBJ2-1; d_call: TRBD2; v_call: TRBV7-2; cdr3_nt: TGTGCCAGCAGCTTACCGGGACTAGCGGGTAATGAGCAGTTCTTC; cdr3_aa: CASSLPGLAGNEQFF
clone_size: few; cdr3_length: 13; j_call: TRBJ2-2; d_call: NA; v_call: TRBV28; cdr3_nt: TGTGCCAGCAGCCCCAGACGTCCCGGGGAGCTGTTTTTT; cdr3_aa: CASSPRRPGELFF
clone_size: many; cdr3_length: 15; j_call: TRBJ1-1; d_call: NA; v_call: TRBV7-9; cdr3_nt: TGTGCCAGCAGCCCCCCAACAGAGTGGAACACTGAAGCTTTCTTT; cdr3_aa: CASSPPTEWNTEAFF
clone_size: NA; cdr3_length: 16; j_call: TRBJ2-2; d_call: TRBD2; v_call: TRBV7-2; cdr3_nt: TGTGCCAGCAGAGCAGGGACTAGCGCTGGAGCCGGGGAGCTGTTTTTT; cdr3_aa: CASRAGTSAGAGELFF
clone_size: many; cdr3_length: 17; j_call: TRBJ2-1; d_call: TRBD2; v_call: TRBV11-2; cdr3_nt: TGTGCCAGCAGCTTAGATCCCCCCGGGGGGAATCGCAATGAGCAGTTCTTC; cdr3_aa: CASSLDPPGGNRNEQFF
clone_size: many; cdr3_length: 16; j_call: TRBJ2-7; d_call: NA; v_call: TRBV5-1; cdr3_nt: TGCGCCAGCAGCTTAGTCGGGTGGAGCGACTCCTACGAGCAGTACTTC; cdr3_aa: CASSLVGWSDSYEQYF
clone_size: few; cdr3_length: 15; j_call: TRBJ2-1; d_call: TRBD2; v_call: TRBV20-1; cdr3_nt: TGCAGTGCTAGAGATCTACTAGCGGGGGACAATGAGCAGTTCTTC; cdr3_aa: CSARDLLAGDNEQFF
clone_size: many; cdr3_length: 13; j_call: TRBJ1-4; d_call: TRBD1; v_call: TRBV20-1; cdr3_nt: TGCAGTGCTAGTTGGCCAGGGGGTGAGAAACTGTTTTTT; cdr3_aa: CSASWPGGEKLFF
clone_size: many; cdr3_length: 15; j_call: TRBJ2-1; d_call: TRBD2; v_call: TRBV11-1; cdr3_nt: TGTGCCAGCAGCTCCCAGACTAGCCGATACAATGAGCAGTTCTTC; cdr3_aa: CASSSQTSRYNEQFF
clone_size: few; cdr3_length: 12; j_call: TRBJ2-3; d_call: NA; v_call: TRBV12-3/TRBV12-4; cdr3_nt: TGTGCCAGCAATAAAGGCGGGGATACGCAGTATTTT; cdr3_aa: CASNKGGDTQYF
clone_size: NA; cdr3_length: 12; j_call: TRBJ1-1; d_call: NA; v_call: TRBV29-1; cdr3_nt: TGCAGCGTAGGGTCAGATTACACTGAAGCTTTCTTT; cdr3_aa: CSVGSDYTEAFF
clone_size: NA; cdr3_length: 15; j_call: TRBJ1-4; d_call: NA; v_call: TRBV12-3/TRBV12-4; cdr3_nt: TGTGCCAGCAGTGCCGCCCCCCCCGATAATGAAAAACTGTTTTTT; cdr3_aa: CASSAAPPDNEKLFF
clone_size: many; cdr3_length: 15; j_call: TRBJ2-7; d_call: NA; v_call: TRBV6-1; cdr3_nt: TGTGCCAGCAGTGAAGTTTCCCTCGGACACAACGAGCAGTACTTC; cdr3_aa: CASSEVSLGHNEQYF
clone_size: NA; cdr3_length: 13; j_call: TRBJ1-1; d_call: NA; v_call: TRBV6-1; cdr3_nt: TGTGCCGTACGCAGGGCAGGGGACACTGAAGCTTTCTTT; cdr3_aa: CAVRRAGDTEAFF
clone_size: many; cdr3_length: 15; j_call: TRBJ1-1; d_call: NA; v_call: TRBV28; cdr3_nt: TGTGCCAGCAGTTTAATTGCAAGGGCCCCAACTGAAGCTTTCTTT; cdr3_aa: CASSLIARAPTEAFF
clone_size: NA; cdr3_length: 13; j_call: TRBJ1-1; d_call: NA; v_call: TRBV5-1; cdr3_nt: TGCGCCAGCAGCCCCGGACACAACACTGAAGCTTTCTTT; cdr3_aa: CASSPGHNTEAFF
clone_size: NA; cdr3_length: 14; j_call: TRBJ2-3; d_call: NA; v_call: TRBV27; cdr3_nt: TGTGCCAGCGGCTTGTCATGGGGCACAGATACGCAGTATTTT; cdr3_aa: CASGLSWGTDTQYF
clone_size: NA; cdr3_length: 13; j_call: TRBJ2-3; d_call: NA; v_call: TRBV15; cdr3_nt: TGTGCCACCAGCAGAGGACGGGGCGATACGCAGTATTTT; cdr3_aa: CATSRGRGDTQYF
clone_size: few; cdr3_length: 14; j_call: TRBJ2-3; d_call: NA; v_call: TRBV2; cdr3_nt: TGTGCCACGATGGAACAGGGCCCCACAGATACGCAGTATTTT; cdr3_aa: CATMEQGPTDTQYF
clone_size: NA; cdr3_length: 14; j_call: TRBJ2-1; d_call: NA; v_call: TRBV5-4; cdr3_nt: TGTGCCAGCAGCCACCGCGATACCTACAATGAGCAGTTCTTC; cdr3_aa: CASSHRDTYNEQFF
clone_size: many; cdr3_length: 15; j_call: TRBJ1-1; d_call: NA; v_call: TRBV12-3/TRBV12-4; cdr3_nt: TGTGCCAGCAGCGTACAAGAAGGCTCCTGGGCTGAAGCTTTCTTT; cdr3_aa: CASSVQEGSWAEAFF
clone_size: NA; cdr3_length: 14; j_call: TRBJ1-2; d_call: TRBD1; v_call: TRBV9; cdr3_nt: TGTGCCAGCAGCGTCCAGGGGGCCTCCTATGGCTACACCTTC; cdr3_aa: CASSVQGASYGYTF
clone_size: NA; cdr3_length: 13; j_call: TRBJ2-5; d_call: NA; v_call: TRBV5-6; cdr3_nt: TGTGCCAGCAGCTTCGAGCCAGAAGAGACCCAGTACTTC; cdr3_aa: CASSFEPEETQYF
clone_size: few; cdr3_length: 12; j_call: TRBJ1-1; d_call: NA; v_call: TRBV5-6; cdr3_nt: TGTGCCAGCAGCCGGCAGGGGCCCGAAGCTTTCTTT; cdr3_aa: CASSRQGPEAFF
clone_size: many; cdr3_length: 12; j_call: TRBJ1-1; d_call: TRBD1; v_call: TRBV18; cdr3_nt: TGTGCCAGCTCGACAGGGGTCACTGAAGCTTTCTTT; cdr3_aa: CASSTGVTEAFF
clone_size: NA; cdr3_length: 14; j_call: TRBJ2-4; d_call: NA; v_call: TRBV28; cdr3_nt: TGTGCCAGCAGTTTCGGGAGTGGGGTGGACATTCAGTACTTC; cdr3_aa: CASSFGSGVDIQYF
clone_size: many; cdr3_length: 15; j_call: TRBJ2-5; d_call: TRBD2; v_call: TRBV18; cdr3_nt: TGTGCCAGCTCCCAGACGACTAGCGCGGCGGAGACCCAGTACTTC; cdr3_aa: CASSQTTSAAETQYF
clone_size: NA; cdr3_length: 14; j_call: TRBJ2-1; d_call: NA; v_call: TRBV4-1; cdr3_nt: TGCGCCAGCAGCCAAGTCGGACAGTACAATGAGCAGTTCTTC; cdr3_aa: CASSQVGQYNEQFF
clone_size: NA; cdr3_length: 15; j_call: TRBJ2-4; d_call: TRBD2; v_call: TRBV29-1; cdr3_nt: TGCAGCGTTCCCGGGACTAGCGGGAGGGGAGACATTCAGTACTTC; cdr3_aa: CSVPGTSGRGDIQYF
clone_size: many; cdr3_length: 13; j_call: TRBJ2-3; d_call: TRBD2; v_call: TRBV20-1; cdr3_nt: TGCAGTGTCCCGGGACTAGCGGCACATACGCAGTATTTT; cdr3_aa: CSVPGLAAHTQYF